This T cell receptor beta chain stems from a study of cytomegalovirus exposure and HLA in healthy donors. The overall study: Approximately 170 million T cells yielded fewer than 120 million unique TCR beta sequences in earlier analysis.

As to this clone: Its antigen remains unknown.

Both 60 Vbeta primers and 13 Jbeta primers went into the PCR. Sequencing used immunoSEQ multiplex PCR; TCRdb keeps in-frame clones, though not all of them. The data show 120,000 to 150,000 clones, with just under 75% seen just once and 1.5% to 2% held by the top ten. Study conclusions and caveats: When a later analysis compared HLA-associated TCR beta chains with equally common others, the HLA-associated chains turned out to be more clonally expanded and to have lower generation probabilities. Later analysis identified about 18,000 TCR beta sequences associated with HLA alleles, using a false discovery rate threshold of 0.05.

The CDR3 loop spans 15 amino acids. CDR1 and CDR2 (germline): SGHVT, SQSDAQ. V was pared by 1 base and J by 3 bases, with 12 bases between. In nominal health when sampled, donors likely had unrecorded immune exposures nonetheless. The rearrangement joins TRBV7-4 to TRBJ1-1; D is unresolved. The sequence came from a woman aged 18 to 35 in good health and CMV-seronegative. The sequencing input was PBMCs. The CDR3 here is CASSLVTDQDTEAFF. DNA for the CDR3: TGTGCCAGCAGCTTAGTCACCGACCAGGACACTGAAGCTTTCTTT.